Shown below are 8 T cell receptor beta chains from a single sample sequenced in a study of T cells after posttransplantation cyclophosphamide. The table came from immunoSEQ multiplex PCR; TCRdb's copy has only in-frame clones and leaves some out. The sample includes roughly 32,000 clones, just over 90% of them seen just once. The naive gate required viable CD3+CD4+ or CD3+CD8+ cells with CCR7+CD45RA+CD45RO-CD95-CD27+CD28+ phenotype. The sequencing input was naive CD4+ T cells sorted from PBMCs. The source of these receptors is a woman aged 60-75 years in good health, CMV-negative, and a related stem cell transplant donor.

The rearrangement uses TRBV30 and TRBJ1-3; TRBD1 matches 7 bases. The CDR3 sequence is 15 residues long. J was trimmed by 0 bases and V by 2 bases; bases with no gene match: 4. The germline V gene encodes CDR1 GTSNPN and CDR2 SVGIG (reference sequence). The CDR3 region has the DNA TGTGCCTGGAGTCGGGACAGACTCTCTGGAAACACCATATATTTT. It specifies CAWSRDRLSGNTIYF.

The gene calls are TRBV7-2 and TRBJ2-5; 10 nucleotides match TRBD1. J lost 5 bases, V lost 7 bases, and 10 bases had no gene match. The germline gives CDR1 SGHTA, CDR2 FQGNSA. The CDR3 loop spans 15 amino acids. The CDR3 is CASTAGTGARETQYF. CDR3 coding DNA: TGTGCCAGCACAGCCGGGACAGGGGCTCGGGAGACCCAGTACTTC.

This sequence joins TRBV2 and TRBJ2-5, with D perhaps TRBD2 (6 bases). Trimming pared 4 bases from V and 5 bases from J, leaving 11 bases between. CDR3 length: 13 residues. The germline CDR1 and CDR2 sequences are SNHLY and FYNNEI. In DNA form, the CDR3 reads TGTGCCAGCAGTGGGGGGGAGTTGGAGACCCAGTACTTC. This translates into CASSGGELETQYF.

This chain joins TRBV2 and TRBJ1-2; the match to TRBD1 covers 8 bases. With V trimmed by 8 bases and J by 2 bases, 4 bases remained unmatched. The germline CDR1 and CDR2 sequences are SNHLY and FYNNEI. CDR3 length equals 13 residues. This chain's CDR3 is CASDAGGNYGYTF. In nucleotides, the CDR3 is TGTGCCAGCGATGCAGGGGGCAACTATGGCTACACCTTC. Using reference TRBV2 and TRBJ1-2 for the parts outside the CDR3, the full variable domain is EPEVTQTPSHQVTQMGQEVILRCVPISNHLYFYWYRQILGQKVEFLVSFYNNEISEKSEIFDDQFSVERPDGSNFTLKIRSTKLEDSAMYFCASDAGGNYGYTFGSGTRLTVV.

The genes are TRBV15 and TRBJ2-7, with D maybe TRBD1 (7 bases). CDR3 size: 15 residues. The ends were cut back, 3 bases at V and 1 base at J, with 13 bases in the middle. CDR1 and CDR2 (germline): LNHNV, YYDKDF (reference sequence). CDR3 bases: TGTGCCACCAGCAGCCAGGGGGGCTCTTCCTACGAGCAGTACTTC. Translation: CATSSQGGSSYEQYF.

The DNA of the CDR3 is TGTGCCACCAGCCGGACAGCCCCGAACACCGGGGAGCTGTTTTTT. Protein product: CATSRTAPNTGELFF. V and J are TRBV15 and TRBJ2-2, with D tentatively TRBD1 (6 bases). The CDR3 covers 15 residues. Germline CDR1 reads LNHNV; CDR2 reads YYDKDF (reference sequence). V was pared by 5 bases and J by 0 bases, with 10 bases between.

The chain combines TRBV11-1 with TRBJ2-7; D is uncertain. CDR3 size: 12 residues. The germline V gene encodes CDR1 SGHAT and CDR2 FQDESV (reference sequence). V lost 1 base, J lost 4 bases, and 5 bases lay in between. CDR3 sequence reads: CASSLGRYEQYF. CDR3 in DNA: TGTGCCAGCAGCTTAGGGAGATACGAGCAGTACTTC.

CDR3 amino acids: CASSLSDSGWVTQYF. The CDR3 DNA is TGTGCCAGCAGCCTATCGGATAGCGGATGGGTCACGCAGTATTTT. V is TRBV5-4 and J is TRBJ2-3; the D gene is possibly TRBD2 (6 bases). This CDR3 contains 15 residues. Germline CDR1 and CDR2: SGHNT and YYREEE (reference sequence). Trimming pared 4 bases from V and 9 bases from J, leaving 21 bases between.